Sequencing of this TCR beta chain was carried out in a study of blood T cell repertoires in COVID-19. The table came from immunoSEQ multiplex PCR; TCRdb's copy has only in-frame clones and leaves some out. Altogether fewer than 500,000 clones are present, more than 75% being singletons, with the ten largest covering under 1.5%. Trimming shortened V by 1 base and J by 6 bases, and 18 bases separated the two germline ends. The V gene's germline CDR1 is SQVTM and CDR2 ANQGSEA. This CDR3 is 15 amino acids long. The chain joins TRBV29-1 to TRBJ1-2, with D maybe TRBD1 (5 bases). This clonotype was obtained from a young man who had recovered from COVID-19. The sequencing input was PBMCs or T cells enriched from blood (not recorded which). As DNA, the CDR3 is TGCAGCGTTGAAGCAGGAAGTGGCAGGGTAGATGGCTACACCTTC. It specifies CSVEAGSGRVDGYTF.